This TCR beta chain was recovered during a study of T-cell reconstitution after alpha-beta-depleted transplantation in children. Molecular barcoding with unique molecular identifiers was used for the TCRbeta library. One entry per CDR3 protein results from TCRdb running MiXCR on the PCR reads. The sample consists of about 210,000 distinct CDR3 sequences, roughly 18% of them appearing once. Study-level points and caveats: There were reportedly several hundred expanded graft clones from which alpha-beta T cells came about two months after transplant. Hyperexpanded clones declined; after one year, newly produced T cells mostly supplied diversity.

As for this clonotype: Its antigen is unidentified.

The germline V gene encodes CDR1 SGHRS and CDR2 YFSETQ. The V gene lost 0 bases and the J gene lost 6 bases, with 13 bases spanning the gap. The CDR3 runs to 14 residues. The material sequenced was PBMCs, mostly from graft donor cells, taken 360 days after TCRalphabeta/CD19-depleted stem cell transplant. The sequence was obtained from a male patient between 2 and 9 years old who had a stem cell transplant for acute lymphoblastic leukemia, so the T cells may come from the graft donor. V usage is TRBV5-1 and J usage is TRBJ2-7; maybe TRBD1 (5 bases). The CDR3 reads CASSLEAGPGEQYF. Here the CDR3 DNA reads TGCGCCAGCAGCTTGGAGGCAGGGCCTGGCGAGCAGTACTTC.